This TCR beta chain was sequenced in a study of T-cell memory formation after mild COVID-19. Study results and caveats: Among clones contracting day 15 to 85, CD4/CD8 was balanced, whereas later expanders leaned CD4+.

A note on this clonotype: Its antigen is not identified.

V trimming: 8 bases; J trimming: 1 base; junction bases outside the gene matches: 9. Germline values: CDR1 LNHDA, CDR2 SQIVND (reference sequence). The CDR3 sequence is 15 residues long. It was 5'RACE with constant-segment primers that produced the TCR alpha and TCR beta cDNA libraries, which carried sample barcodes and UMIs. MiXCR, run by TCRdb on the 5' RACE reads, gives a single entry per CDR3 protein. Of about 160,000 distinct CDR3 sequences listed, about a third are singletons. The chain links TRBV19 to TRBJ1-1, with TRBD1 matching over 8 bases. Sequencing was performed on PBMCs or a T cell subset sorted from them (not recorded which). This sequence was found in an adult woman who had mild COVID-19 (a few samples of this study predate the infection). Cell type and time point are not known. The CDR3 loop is CASESRGTGNTEAFF. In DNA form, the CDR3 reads TGTGCCAGTGAATCCAGGGGGACAGGGAACACTGAAGCTTTCTTT.